A selection of T cell receptor beta chains follows, all from one sample in a study of blood T cells in healthy people across ages. TCRdb analysed the 5' RACE reads with MiXCR anew, one entry per CDR3 protein. The sample carries roughly 800,000 distinct CDR3 sequences, roughly 64% recorded once. The sample consisted of blood. The receptors shown here come from a man younger than 45 in good health. CDR3s include the opening cysteine and the closing phenylalanine or tryptophan. A D gene is named only where the DNA matches it firmly. Not all rows give a size; the values are once, few, many and, for expanded clones, a class.

v_gene	d_gene	abundance	j_gene	CDR3nt	CDR3aa
TRBV14	TRBD2	few	TRBJ2-7	TGTGCCAGCAGCCGCCGGACTAGCGGGCGGAGCGAGCAGTACTTC	CASSRRTSGRSEQYF
TRBV3-1	-	-	TRBJ2-2	TGTGCCAGCAGCCAAGGGTCGGTTTCTGGGGAGCTGTTTTTT	CASSQGSVSGELFF
TRBV6-6	-	-	TRBJ1-1	TGTGCCAGCAGTTTCGGCCACACTGAAGCTTTCTTT	CASSFGHTEAFF
TRBV7-2	-	-	TRBJ1-1	TGTGCCAGCAGCTCCAGTATTGGGACGGGGCATGAAGCTTTCTTT	CASSSSIGTGHEAFF
TRBV20-1	-	-	TRBJ2-4	TGCAGTGTCGGGGTGGAGGAGCGGCAGTACTTC	CSVGVEERQYF
TRBV10-3	TRBD1	-	TRBJ1-2	TGTGCCATCAGGGAACCGGGACAGGGCTATGGCTACACCTTC	CAIREPGQGYGYTF
TRBV12-3/TRBV12-4	TRBD1	-	TRBJ1-1	TGTGCCAGCAGCCCTGCCGGACAGGAAGGGACTGAAGCTTTCTTT	CASSPAGQEGTEAFF
TRBV7-9	-	-	TRBJ2-1	TGTGCCAGCAGCTCCTGGGGACTGCCTTCCTACAATGAGCAGTTCTTC	CASSSWGLPSYNEQFF
TRBV5-1	TRBD2	-	TRBJ2-1	TGCGCCACCGGGAGGGGTGGGACTAGCCCGTTCAATGAGCAGTTCTTC	CATGRGGTSPFNEQFF
TRBV29-1	-	-	TRBJ2-7	TGCAGCGTTGCAGCAAGCCTCTCCTACGAGCAGTACTTC	CSVAASLSYEQYF
TRBV20-1	-	-	TRBJ2-5	TGCAGTGCGACGATAGTAGCCGAGACCCAGTACTTC	CSATIVAETQYF
TRBV7-2	-	few	TRBJ2-7	TGTGCCAGCAGCCATGACCGATCCTACGAGCAGTACTTC	CASSHDRSYEQYF
TRBV4-3	TRBD1	-	TRBJ1-1	TGCGCCAGCAGCCAAAGGGACAGGACTGAAGCTTTCTTT	CASSQRDRTEAFF
TRBV20-1	-	-	TRBJ2-5	TGCAGTGCTAGGTCAGAAGGACAGTTCCAAGAGACCCAGTACTTC	CSARSEGQFQETQYF
TRBV10-3	-	-	TRBJ1-2	TGTGCCATCAGTGTGCGCGTATCGGGTTATGGCTACACCTTC	CAISVRVSGYGYTF
TRBV25-1	-	-	TRBJ2-3	TGTGCCAGCAGTGAGTTAGGGACCGGAGATACGCAGTATTTT	CASSELGTGDTQYF
TRBV7-9	-	-	TRBJ1-4	TGTGCCAGCAAGGGGTTCGTTAATGAAAAACTGTTTTTT	CASKGFVNEKLFF
TRBV15	TRBD1	-	TRBJ1-5	TGTGCCACCAGCAGAGATCTAGGGACAGGGGGAAAGAATCAGCCCCAGCATTTT	CATSRDLGTGGKNQPQHF
TRBV20-1	-	few	TRBJ1-2	TGCAGTGCACTCAGACAGGCCGACCTCATGCGGGGCTCTTATGGCTACACCTTC	CSALRQADLMRGSYGYTF
TRBV29-1	-	many	TRBJ1-4	TGCAGCGGAGGCAGGGGTGAAAAACTGTTTTTT	CSGGRGEKLFF
TRBV12-3/TRBV12-4	-	-	TRBJ1-1	TGTGCCAGCAGTCCGCGGGGGACGAGGACTGAAGCTTTCTTT	CASSPRGTRTEAFF
TRBV7-3	-	-	TRBJ2-3	TGTGCCAGCAGCGGGGGAGGTTTGGGAGCCCAGCAGTATTTT	CASSGGGLGAQQYF
TRBV10-3	-	-	TRBJ2-7	TGTGCCAGCCAAATTGGGGCCTCCTACGAGCAGTACTTC	CASQIGASYEQYF
TRBV7-9	-	-	TRBJ2-7	TGTGCCAGCATCGATACAGGGAGCTCCTACGAGCAGTACTTC	CASIDTGSSYEQYF
TRBV6-2/TRBV6-3	-	-	TRBJ2-1	TGTGCCAGCAGTTACTCCGTTCGTGGGCAGTTCTTC	CASSYSVRGQFF
TRBV20-1	-	few	TRBJ2-7	TGCAGTGCTAGGGGGGAGGCGGGACGCGAGCAGTACTTC	CSARGEAGREQYF
TRBV20-1	-	-	TRBJ2-3	TGCAGTGCTAACGGGAAACCTCTCACAGATACGCAGTATTTT	CSANGKPLTDTQYF
TRBV6-2/TRBV6-3	-	-	TRBJ1-2	TGTGCCAGCAGACTCTCTTATAGCTATGGCTACACCTTC	CASRLSYSYGYTF
TRBV20-1	TRBD2	-	TRBJ2-3	TGCAGTGTTCCGACTAGCGGGGGGTTCCGGGATACGCAGTATTTT	CSVPTSGGFRDTQYF
TRBV20-1	TRBD1	-	TRBJ1-2	TGCAATGCTAACGCAGGGGGCTATGGCTACACCTTC	CNANAGGYGYTF
TRBV7-9	TRBD1	-	TRBJ2-2	TGTGCCAGCAGGACCGGGACAGGAGAAACCGGGGAGCTGTTTTTT	CASRTGTGETGELFF
TRBV5-1	-	once	TRBJ2-1	TGCGCCAGCAGGGCCCGGGGATATGAGCAGTTCTTC	CASRARGYEQFF
TRBV25-1	-	few	TRBJ2-7	TGTGCCAGCACTCGATACTACGAGCAGTACTTC	CASTRYYEQYF
TRBV23-1	-	-	TRBJ1-6	TGCGCCAGCAGGAACCCACAGAGCCGAAATTCACCCCTCCACTTT	CASRNPQSRNSPLHF
TRBV20-1	-	-	TRBJ1-5	TGCAGTGCTACCAGGCTTAGGGCCAGCAATCAGCCCCAGCATTTT	CSATRLRASNQPQHF
TRBV20-1	-	-	TRBJ2-4	TGCAGTGCACCGAAAGAGGGCATTCAGTACTTC	CSAPKEGIQYF
TRBV29-1	-	-	TRBJ1-1	TGCAGCGTCCGGGACATGAACACTGAAGCTTTCTTT	CSVRDMNTEAFF
TRBV5-1	-	-	TRBJ1-2	TGCGCCAGCAGCCCGGACGGAGGGGCCTATCGTGGCTACACCTTC	CASSPDGGAYRGYTF
TRBV20-1	TRBD1	-	TRBJ2-1	TGCAGTGCCAGAAGCGCGCGTGAGGGGGCTGACAATGAGCAGTTCTTC	CSARSAREGADNEQFF